These T cell receptor beta chains were read from a single sample in a study of blood T cell repertoires in COVID-19. This table comes from immunoSEQ multiplex PCR, and its TCRdb copy is limited to in-frame clones, with some not included. The sample records 50,000 to 80,000 clones, more than 75% being singletons. Sequencing was done on a sample of peripheral blood. These receptors were taken from a human donor in a cohort sampled during active COVID-19. Both conserved end residues are part of each CDR3. Fields, in order: D gene, J gene, clone size, V gene, CDR3 protein, CDR3 DNA. A D gene is named only where the DNA matches it firmly. Clone size is shown for a subset of rows, as once, few, many or a class of expanded clone.

NA TRBJ2-5 NA TRBV19 CASSIGGGRQETQYF TGTGCCAGTAGTATAGGGGGCGGACGCCAAGAGACCCAGTACTTC
NA TRBJ1-2 NA TRBV7-2 CASSLRQSVYGYTF TGTGCCAGCAGCTTAAGACAGTCTGTCTATGGCTACACCTTC
NA TRBJ1-1 NA TRBV19 CASSMGEGGTEAFF TGTGCCAGTAGTATGGGGGAGGGAGGCACTGAAGCTTTCTTT
NA TRBJ1-3 few TRBV3-1/TRBV3-2 CASSDLIGNTIYF TGTGCCAGCAGCGACTTGATCGGAAACACCATATATTTT
TRBD1 TRBJ1-1 NA TRBV18 CASSPLIDRAEAFF TGTGCCAGCTCACCTCTTATCGACAGGGCCGAAGCTTTCTTT
TRBD2 TRBJ2-5 few TRBV7-6 CASSSAGAGEETQYF TGTGCCAGCAGCTCAGCGGGGGCGGGGGAAGAGACCCAGTACTTC
TRBD2 TRBJ2-5 once TRBV7-2 CASSIDLAGGRETQYF TGTGCCAGCAGCATCGACCTAGCGGGGGGACGAGAGACCCAGTACTTC
TRBD2 TRBJ2-1 NA TRBV11-2 CASSSSGRSSYNEQFF TGTGCCAGCAGCTCTAGCGGCCGAAGCTCCTACAATGAGCAGTTCTTC
TRBD1 TRBJ2-2 NA TRBV14 CASSQLPPGTGYTGELFF TGTGCCAGCAGCCAACTACCCCCCGGGACAGGGTACACCGGGGAGCTGTTTTTT
TRBD2 TRBJ2-5 NA TRBV3-1/TRBV3-2 CASSQRKGVAGDQETQYF TGTGCCAGCAGCCAAAGGAAGGGGGTAGCGGGGGACCAAGAGACCCAGTACTTC
NA TRBJ2-1 NA TRBV7-8 CASTSSLWSGTSSYNEQFF TGTGCCAGCACCAGCAGCTTATGGTCGGGGACAAGCTCCTACAATGAGCAGTTCTTC
TRBD2 TRBJ2-1 NA TRBV10-3 CAISEASGGAFNEQFF TGTGCCATCAGTGAGGCTAGCGGGGGGGCCTTTAATGAGCAGTTCTTC
TRBD2 TRBJ2-1 once TRBV27 CASSRGWTSPSYNEQFF TGTGCCAGCAGTAGAGGATGGACTAGCCCTTCCTACAATGAGCAGTTCTTC
NA TRBJ2-1 NA TRBV19 CASSAQGLFSNEQFF TGTGCCAGTAGTGCCCAGGGGCTTTTTTCCAATGAGCAGTTCTTC
TRBD1 TRBJ2-5 once TRBV2 CASTTGQGQETQYF TGTGCCAGCACAACCGGACAGGGCCAAGAGACCCAGTACTTC
NA TRBJ1-2 many TRBV4-1 CASSQVLRGPFYGYTF TGCGCCAGCAGCCAAGTACTCAGGGGCCCCTTCTATGGCTACACCTTC
TRBD2 TRBJ2-1 once TRBV7-9 CASSLAGGENEQFF TGTGCCAGCAGCTTAGCGGGGGGGGAAAATGAGCAGTTCTTC
TRBD1 TRBJ1-3 few TRBV18 CASSPRSGQAGNTIYF TGTGCCAGCTCCCCTAGGTCCGGACAGGCTGGAAACACCATATATTTT
TRBD1 TRBJ1-1 NA TRBV7-8 CASTGDRGVAEAFF TGTGCCAGCACCGGGGACAGGGGAGTGGCTGAAGCTTTCTTT
NA TRBJ2-1 NA TRBV4-3 CASSQEATLSYNEQFF TGCGCCAGCAGCCAAGAAGCCACGCTCTCCTACAATGAGCAGTTCTTC
NA TRBJ1-5 NA TRBV9 CASSPSPQDNQPQHF TGTGCCAGCAGCCCTTCCCCGCAGGACAATCAGCCCCAGCATTTT
TRBD1 TRBJ2-1 NA TRBV11-1 CASSKGQGSNEQFF TGTGCCAGCAGCAAGGGACAGGGAAGCAATGAGCAGTTCTTC
TRBD2 TRBJ2-1 NA TRBV5-1 CASSRLSGGPSDEQFF TGCGCCAGCAGCCGCTTAAGCGGGGGACCTTCCGATGAGCAGTTCTTC
NA TRBJ2-1 few TRBV30 CAHSSSSYNEQFF TGTGCCCACTCTAGTAGCTCCTACAATGAGCAGTTCTTC
NA TRBJ1-4 NA TRBV7-8 CASSRGRTNEKLFF TGTGCCAGCAGCCGGGGGAGGACTAATGAAAAACTGTTTTTT
TRBD2 TRBJ2-1 NA TRBV6-4 CASSEGSGGSSYNEQFF TGTGCCAGCAGTGAGGGCAGCGGGGGGAGCTCCTACAATGAGCAGTTCTTC
TRBD2 TRBJ2-3 NA TRBV2 CASALRGGVTDTQYF TGTGCCAGCGCTTTACGCGGGGGGGTAACAGATACGCAGTATTTT
NA TRBJ2-7 NA TRBV30 CAWSPLGGAYEQYF TGTGCCTGGAGCCCTTTAGGGGGAGCCTACGAGCAGTACTTC
TRBD1 TRBJ2-3 NA TRBV5-1 CASSFDRGRTDTQYF TGCGCCAGCAGTTTTGACAGGGGGCGGACAGATACGCAGTATTTT
TRBD1 TRBJ2-5 NA TRBV10-3 CAIRLQGSETQYF TGTGCCATCAGATTACAGGGGTCAGAGACCCAGTACTTC
TRBD1 TRBJ2-3 NA TRBV28 CASSRDRRTDTQYF TGTGCCAGCAGTAGGGACAGGAGAACAGATACGCAGTATTTT
NA TRBJ1-6 NA TRBV11-2 CASSLGWAGYNSPLHF TGTGCCAGCAGCTTAGGCTGGGCTGGCTATAATTCACCCCTCCACTTT
TRBD2 TRBJ2-7 once TRBV4-3 CASSHGLAGIYEQYF TGCGCCAGCAGCCACGGACTAGCGGGGATCTACGAGCAGTACTTC
TRBD2 TRBJ2-1 NA TRBV7-2 CASSPSSGLAYNEQFF TGTGCCAGCAGCCCCTCATCTGGACTAGCATACAATGAGCAGTTCTTC
NA TRBJ2-7 NA TRBV4-1 CASSQVGTGKREQYF TGCGCCAGCAGCCAAGTGGGAACAGGGAAGAGGGAGCAGTACTTC